The entry that follows covers one T cell receptor (beta chain) sequence. Its cognate antigen is unknown. This CDR3 region has 15 residues. Unmatched junction bases numbered 9, after V lost 5 bases and J lost 3 bases. In germline, CDR1 is MNHNS, CDR2 SASEGT. Time point meaning: persistent/refractory GD, antithyroid drugs over 5 years with positive TRAb. There was RNA extracted from PBMCs, and the TCR library was made from it. The record originates from a study of regulatory T cells in long-lasting Graves disease. Overall study results and limits: When disease was persistent, TRBV28, TRBJ1-2 and TRBJ2-5 were the favored segments.

Investigators prepared the TCR beta libraries by applying iRepertoire HTBI primers and Arm-PCR of CDR3 regions. TCRdb re-called the multiplex PCR reads with MiXCR, one entry per CDR3 protein. The data hold hundreds of thousands of distinct CDR3 sequences, with roughly 30% observed a single time. The specimen comprised peripheral blood mononuclear cells (PBMCs), sampled when the disease was refractory, from a patient treated with antithyroid drugs. This clonotype originated in a female donor with Graves disease. J is TRBJ1-1 and V is TRBV6-1; 7 bases match TRBD1. The CDR3 nucleotides read TGTGCCAGCAGTATTCTGAGACAGGGCGACACTGAAGCTTTCTTT. It codes for CASSILRQGDTEAFF.